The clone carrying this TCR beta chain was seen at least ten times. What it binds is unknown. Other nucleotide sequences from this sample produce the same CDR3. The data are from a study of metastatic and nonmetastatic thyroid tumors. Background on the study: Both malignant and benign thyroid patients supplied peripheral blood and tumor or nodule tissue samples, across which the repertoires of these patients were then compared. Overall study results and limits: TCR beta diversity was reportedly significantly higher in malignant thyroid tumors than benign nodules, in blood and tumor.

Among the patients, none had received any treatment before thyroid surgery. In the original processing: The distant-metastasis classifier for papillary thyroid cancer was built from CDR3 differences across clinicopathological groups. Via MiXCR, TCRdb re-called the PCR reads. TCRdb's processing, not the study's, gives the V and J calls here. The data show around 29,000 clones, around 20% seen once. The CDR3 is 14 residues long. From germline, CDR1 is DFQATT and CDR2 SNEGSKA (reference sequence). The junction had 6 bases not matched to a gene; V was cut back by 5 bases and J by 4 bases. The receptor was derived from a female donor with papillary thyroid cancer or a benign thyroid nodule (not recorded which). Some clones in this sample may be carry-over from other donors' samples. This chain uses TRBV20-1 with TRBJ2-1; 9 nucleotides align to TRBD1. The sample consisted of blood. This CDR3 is CSADRDRAYNEQFF. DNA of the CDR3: TGCAGTGCTGACCGGGACAGGGCATACAATGAGCAGTTCTTC.